What follows are 25 T cell receptor beta chains derived from one specimen sequenced in a study of T cells in Graves' hyperthyroidism and ophthalmopathy. It was RNA transcripts that yielded the amplified TCR beta CDR3 regions. During a first-round RT-PCR of the TCR CDR3, the HTBI primer set was used. TCRdb re-called the multiplex PCR reads through MiXCR, storing one row per CDR3 protein. The data show around 350,000 distinct CDR3 sequences, about 15% seen once. The sequenced sample consisted of blood. All receptors come from a woman in her 30s with Graves' hyperthyroidism that later progressed to Graves' ophthalmopathy.

V gene TRBV19 combines with J gene TRBJ1-1, with 11 bases lining up with TRBD1. Germline CDR1 LNHDA, CDR2 SQIVND (reference sequence). With 7 bases clipped from V and 8 bases from J, the junction kept 9 bases outside the gene matches. The CDR3 contains 14 residues. CDR3 bases: TGTGCCAGTACATTTGGACAGGGGGCAACCGAAGCTTTCTTT. It specifies CASTFGQGATEAFF.

This clonotype was picked up many times. In DNA form, the CDR3 reads TGTGCCAGCACCTCTCGACAGGGGCTAGCTAACTATGGCTACACCTTC. Residues: CASTSRQGLANYGYTF. The rearrangement uses TRBV12-3 or TRBV12-4 and TRBJ1-2; 8 nucleotides align to TRBD1. Unmatched junction bases numbered 10, after V lost 7 bases and J lost 0 bases. CDR3 length equals 16 residues.

The table lists this clonotype with many counts. The chain links TRBV30 to TRBJ1-4, with D maybe TRBD1 (5 bases). The V gene lost 3 bases and the J gene lost 4 bases, with 15 bases spanning the gap. Germline V gene data show CDR1 as GTSNPN and CDR2 as SVGIG (reference sequence). This CDR3 contains 15 residues. DNA for the CDR3: TGTGCCTGGAGCGCAACCCAGGGATTTAATGAAAAACTGTTTTTT. This sequence encodes CAWSATQGFNEKLFF.

This clonotype was found many times. The chain has TRBV12-3 or TRBV12-4 and TRBJ2-1; D call uncertain. Trimming pared 5 bases from V and 0 bases from J, leaving 11 bases between. The CDR3 loop spans 15 amino acids. CDR3 loop: CASSVTLGSYNEQFF. DNA of the CDR3: TGTGCCAGCAGTGTTACCTTAGGCTCCTACAATGAGCAGTTCTTC.

This clonotype was counted ten times or more. The chain recombines TRBV29-1 with TRBJ2-7; 9 bases are shared with TRBD1. Losses at the gene ends were 6 bases for V and 0 bases for J; bases not matched to a gene: 9. This CDR3 comprises 15 residues. Per germline, CDR1 SQVTM and CDR2 ANQGSEA. CDR3 in amino acids: CSVGRQGVGSYEQYF. The CDR3 coding sequence is TGCAGCGTGGGGAGACAGGGGGTCGGCTCCTACGAGCAGTACTTC.

V is TRBV28 and J is TRBJ2-1; D may be TRBD2 (6 bases). Deletions cut 6 bases from V and 0 bases from J, with 18 bases between. Looked up from germline, CDR1 is MDHEN and CDR2 is SYDVKM. The CDR3 spans 17 residues. In DNA, the CDR3 is TGTGCCAGCAGAAAACTAGCTTCCGTGAGCTCCTACAATGAGCAGTTCTTC. It translates to CASRKLASVSSYNEQFF.

Comments on this clonotype: One end of the junction is discordant with germline, which a read error may explain. The chain couples TRBV6-9 to TRBJ2-7, with 14 bases aligning to TRBD2. The CDR3 contains 16 residues. CDR1 is MNHGY, CDR2 SVAAGI, per germline. CDR3 bases: TGTGCCGGCAGTTTCCCTAGACTAGCGGGAGGGTACGAGCAGTACTTC. Protein: CAGSFPRLAGGYEQYF.

In this sample, this clonotype turned up many times. The rearrangement uses TRBV5-6 and TRBJ2-3; 9 bases agree with TRBD2. Germline V CDR1 and CDR2: SGHDT, YYEEEE. Trimming cost V 0 bases and J 7 bases; bases outside gene matches: 3. CDR3 length: 14 amino acids. The CDR3 spells CASSLGLAENTQYF. The CDR3 bases are TGTGCCAGCAGCTTGGGACTAGCGGAGAATACGCAGTATTTT. The full variable domain, completed using reference TRBV5-6 and TRBJ2-3, is DAGVTQSPTHLIKTRGQQVTLRCSPKSGHDTVSWYQQALGQGPQFIFQYYEEEERQRGNFPDRFSGHQFPNYSSELNVNALLLGDSALYLCASSLGLAENTQYFGPGTRLTVL.

This clonotype occurred many times. The V gene is TRBV25-1, the J gene TRBJ2-5; 9 nucleotides match TRBD1. Germline V gene lookup returns CDR1 MGHDK and CDR2 SYGVNS. The CDR3 spans 15 residues. J gave up 4 bases and V 1 base, and 4 bases lay outside the gene matches. The CDR3 reads CASSELGQGSETQYF. The CDR3 nucleotides are TGTGCCAGCAGTGAATTAGGACAGGGGTCAGAGACCCAGTACTTC.

This clonotype was detected many times. V is TRBV24-1 and J is TRBJ2-3; 11 bases align to TRBD2. Unmatched junction bases numbered 6, after V lost 2 bases and J lost 3 bases. Germline V gene lookup returns CDR1 KGHDR and CDR2 SFDVKD. There are 17 residues in the CDR3. The CDR3 DNA follows: TGTGCCACCAGTGATTCAGATATAGCGGGGGGGACAGATACGCAGTATTTT. As protein: CATSDSDIAGGTDTQYF.

In its sample, this clonotype was seen many times. The rearrangement joins TRBV2 to TRBJ1-2; D may be TRBD1 (5 bases). The CDR3 has 16 residues. V lost 7 bases, J lost 1 base, and 19 bases lay in between. Germline V lookup: CDR1 SNHLY, CDR2 FYNNEI. The CDR3 sequence: CASTATQGYSNYGYTF. The CDR3 DNA reads TGTGCCAGCACAGCCACTCAGGGTTATAGTAACTATGGCTACACCTTC.

This clonotype was detected ten times or more. This chain links TRBV10-2 with TRBJ2-1; D possibly corresponds to TRBD2 (5 bases). Germline V CDR1 and CDR2: WSHSY, SAAADI. V lost 4 bases to trimming and J lost 7 bases, with 11 bases between them. The CDR3 totals 13 residues. The CDR3 bases are TGCGCCAGCAGTGTGAGGAGGTTTAATGAGCAGTTCTTC. This sequence encodes CASSVRRFNEQFF.

This clonotype has a handful of counts. The chain joins TRBV28 to TRBJ1-2; TRBD1 might be the D (5 bases). CDR1 MDHEN and CDR2 SYDVKM come from the germline V gene. V shed 3 bases and J shed 3 bases, with 8 bases lying between them. This CDR3 is 13 amino acids long. The DNA of the CDR3 is TGTGCCAGCAGTTTTGGGACCTACTATGGCTACACCTTC. This encodes CASSFGTYYGYTF.

The table lists this clonotype with a few counts. The CDR3 is CASSLLGQGNTGELFF. The DNA of the CDR3 is TGTGCCAGCAGTTTATTAGGGCAGGGAAATACCGGGGAGCTGTTTTTT. The chain joins TRBV28 to TRBJ2-2; tentative D call: TRBD1 (5 bases). CDR3 length: 16 residues. Germline CDR1 reads MDHEN; CDR2 reads SYDVKM. The V and J ends lost 1 base and 5 bases respectively, with 14 bases between them.

The table lists this clonotype with many counts. The V gene is TRBV9, the J gene TRBJ2-1; 16 positions agree with TRBD2. The CDR3 length is 19 residues. V lost 3 bases, J lost 5 bases, and 11 bases stayed unmatched. CDR1 is SGDLS, CDR2 YYNGEE, per germline. DNA for the CDR3: TGTGCCAGCAGCGCTCGAGCGGGGACTAGCGGGAGGGACCACAATGAGCAGTTCTTC. This gives the protein CASSARAGTSGRDHNEQFF.

This clonotype was counted a few times. The chain carries TRBV20-1 and TRBJ2-7; D is perhaps TRBD2 (6 bases). This CDR3 has 14 amino acids. The V and J ends lost 0 bases and 2 bases respectively, with 11 bases between them. The germline V gene has CDR1 DFQATT and CDR2 SNEGSKA (reference sequence). The CDR3 DNA reads TGCAGTGCTAGAGATAGCGGCGGCCCCTACGAGCAGTACTTC. The encoded protein is CSARDSGGPYEQYF.

This clonotype was seen many times. The chain has TRBV6-1 and TRBJ1-1; D gene ambiguous. Trimming took 5 bases from V and 2 from J, leaving 21 bases between them. This CDR3 has 17 amino acids. Per the germline V gene, CDR1 is MNHNS and CDR2 is SASEGT. CDR3 sequence reads: CASSTKGLKQPNTEAFF. The CDR3 DNA reads TGTGCCAGCAGTACCAAAGGATTAAAACAGCCTAACACTGAAGCTTTCTTT.

At least ten counts were recorded for this clonotype. The gene calls are TRBV5-1 and TRBJ2-1; D not certain. This CDR3 spans 11 amino acids. Germline V gene data show CDR1 as SGHRS and CDR2 as YFSETQ. V dropped 5 bases and J dropped 9 bases, with 9 bases sitting between them. The CDR3 reads CASSLMSEQFF. CDR3 coding DNA: TGCGCCAGCAGTTTAATGTCTGAGCAGTTCTTC.

The gene calls are TRBV19 and TRBJ2-7; no definite D call. This CDR3 is built from 12 residues. Trimming cost V 4 bases and J 4 bases, with 8 bases left between them. Germline values: CDR1 LNHDA, CDR2 SQIVND (reference sequence). The CDR3, as DNA: TGTGCCAGTAGTAAGACCGGATACGAGCAGTACTTC. Its translation: CASSKTGYEQYF.

This clonotype appeared a few times. The chain carries TRBV29-1 and TRBJ1-4; D remains unclear. Germline lookup yields CDR1 SQVTM and CDR2 ANQGSEA. The CDR3 has 13 amino acids. Trimming pared 4 bases from V and 3 bases from J, leaving 9 bases between. The CDR3 DNA sequence: TGCAGCGTTGGCCGGGAGGCTAATGAAAAACTGTTTTTT. Its translation: CSVGREANEKLFF.

Ten or more counts support this clonotype. CDR3 nucleotides: TGTGCCTGGAGTGTGGTAGCGGGCCGGTACAATGAGCAGTTCTTC. It translates to CAWSVVAGRYNEQFF. J is TRBJ2-1 and V is TRBV30, with 7 bases matching TRBD2. V shed 0 bases, J shed 4 bases, and the junction held 6 bases outside the gene matches. The CDR3 consists of 15 residues. In germline, CDR1 is GTSNPN, CDR2 SVGIG (reference sequence). The variable domain in full, completed from reference TRBV30 and TRBJ2-1, reads SQTIHQWPATLVQPVGSPLSLECTVEGTSNPNLYWYRQAAGRGLQLLFYSVGIGQISSEVPQNLSASRPQDRQFILSSKKLLLSDSGFYLCAWSVVAGRYNEQFFGPGTRLTVL.

This clonotype was recorded at least ten times. The chain joins TRBV27 to TRBJ2-1, with a possible D match to TRBD2 (5 bases). This CDR3 has 13 residues. Germline V CDR1 and CDR2: MNHEY, SMNVEV (reference sequence). The ends were cut back, 1 base at V and 9 bases at J, with 10 bases in the middle. This CDR3 is CASSLYGEGEQFF. The CDR3, as DNA: TGTGCCAGCAGTTTATACGGGGAAGGTGAGCAGTTCTTC.

This clonotype has ten or more counts. The CDR3 bases are TGTGCCAGCAGACAACTAGCGGGGGGGTTGATCTCGGCAGATACGCAGTATTTT. Protein: CASRQLAGGLISADTQYF. The V and J genes are TRBV12-3 or TRBV12-4 and TRBJ2-3; 13 bases are shared with TRBD2. The CDR3 spans 18 residues. The trim removed 6 bases at V and 4 bases at J, leaving 13 bases unmatched.

This clonotype was seen ten or more times. The gene calls are TRBV15 and TRBJ1-2; D is unresolved. Germline CDR1 LNHNV, CDR2 YYDKDF (reference sequence). The V gene lost 8 bases and the J gene lost 6 bases, with 16 bases spanning the gap. The CDR3 spans 13 residues. The CDR3 region is CATERPGSNGYTF. The DNA for the CDR3 is TGTGCCACCGAGCGCCCAGGAAGTAATGGCTACACCTTC.

This clonotype has just a few counts. The chain recombines TRBV2 with TRBJ2-7; TRBD2 is a possible D gene (6 bases). This CDR3 region has 11 residues. Germline assignment: CDR1 SNHLY and CDR2 FYNNEI. Trimming took 8 bases from V and 3 from J, leaving 8 bases between them. CDR3 nucleotides: TGTGCCAGCGGGACTCTCTACGAGCAGTACTTC. Its translation is CASGTLYEQYF. Full variable domain (missing parts from reference TRBV2 and TRBJ2-7): EPEVTQTPSHQVTQMGQEVILRCVPISNHLYFYWYRQILGQKVEFLVSFYNNEISEKSEIFDDQFSVERPDGSNFTLKIRSTKLEDSAMYFCASGTLYEQYFGPGTRLTVT.